Each of the 29 T cell receptor beta chains below was sequenced from the same sample in a study of STAT3 mutations in large granular lymphocyte leukemia. Study conclusions and caveats: In T-cell large granular lymphocyte leukemia, about half of patients showed multiple immunodominant subclonotypes.

Antigen specificity for these receptors is unknown. The repertoire was sequenced with immunoSEQ multiplex PCR; TCRdb's copy has only in-frame clones and lacks some. The sample includes 15,000 to 17,000 clones, 80% to 95% of them seen just once. Input material: peripheral blood mononuclear cells. The receptors originated from a woman aged 50 to 60 with T-cell large granular lymphocyte leukemia. Some clones in this sample may be carry-over from other donors' samples.

The V gene is TRBV7-3, the J gene TRBJ1-2; D remains unclear. Germline V CDR1 and CDR2: SGHTA, FQGTGA. The CDR3 totals 13 residues. V shed 0 bases and J shed 8 bases, with 10 bases lying between them. Written as DNA, the CDR3 is TGTGCCAGCAGCTTAACGAATGGGGTCGGCTACACCTTC. Translation gives CASSLTNGVGYTF.

This clone was picked up a small number of times. CDR3 amino acids: CASSLYRVGRVVQYF. In nucleotides, the CDR3 is TGTGCCAGCAGCTTATATCGCGTCGGGAGGGTAGTGCAGTACTTC. The V and J genes are TRBV7-6 and TRBJ2-7; 8 bases map to TRBD2. The ends lost 2 bases at V and 9 bases at J; junction bases unmatched: 12. This CDR3 is 15 amino acids long. Germline values: CDR1 SGHVS, CDR2 FNYEAQ.

The table lists this clone with a count of one. This sequence joins TRBV19 and TRBJ1-1; the match to TRBD1 covers 8 bases. This CDR3 comprises 16 residues. Germline CDR1 is LNHDA and CDR2 is SQIVND (reference sequence). The junction had 11 bases not matched to a gene; V was cut back by 5 bases and J by 3 bases. This CDR3 is CASSAQDRAGDTEAFF. In nucleotides, the CDR3 is TGTGCCAGTAGTGCGCAGGACAGGGCGGGGGACACTGAAGCTTTCTTT.

CDR3 DNA sequence: TGTGCCAGCAGCTTATCGGGGGCGAGGACAGATACGCAGTATTTT. Its translation is CASSLSGARTDTQYF. The chain carries TRBV5-8 and TRBJ2-3; the D gene could be TRBD1 or TRBD2 (6 bases each). This CDR3 is built from 15 residues. CDR1 is SGHTS, CDR2 YDEGEE, per germline. The V end was cut by 2 bases, the J end by 3 bases, with 13 bases between.

V and J are TRBV18 and TRBJ2-3, with D tentatively TRBD1 (5 bases). This CDR3 region has 15 residues. Germline V gives CDR1 KGHSH, CDR2 LQKENI. Trimming stripped 3 bases from V and 4 bases from J, with 14 bases between. CDR3 DNA: TGTGCCAGCTCACCTCGGGCAGGGTCAGCAGATACGCAGTATTTT. This encodes CASSPRAGSADTQYF.

V is TRBV7-9 and J is TRBJ2-3; TRBD2 matches at 8 bases. Looked up from germline, CDR1 is SEHNR and CDR2 is FQNEAQ (reference sequence). The CDR3 extends over 15 amino acids. The trim removed 1 base at V and 14 bases at J, leaving 14 bases unmatched. CDR3 sequence: CASSLGASGLSPTYF. The CDR3 region has the DNA TGTGCCAGCAGCTTAGGGGCTAGCGGGCTCTCACCGACGTATTTT. Together with reference TRBV7-9 and TRBJ2-3, the CDR3 gives the full variable domain: DTGVSQNPRHKITKRGQNVTFRCDPISEHNRLYWYRQTLGQGPEFLTYFQNEAQLEKSRLLSDRFSAERPKGSFSTLEIQRTEQGDSAMYLCASSLGASGLSPTYFGPGTRLTVL.

The chain uses TRBV15 and TRBJ1-1; D remains unclear. CDR3 length equals 13 residues. The germline V gene encodes CDR1 LNHNV and CDR2 YYDKDF (reference sequence). V lost 1 base and J lost 7, with 10 bases in between. The CDR3 loop reads CATSRGARGEAFF. The CDR3 DNA reads TGTGCCACCAGCAGAGGGGCTCGCGGTGAAGCTTTCTTT. Full variable domain (remainder filled in from reference TRBV15 and TRBJ1-1): DAMVIQNPRYQVTQFGKPVTLSCSQTLNHNVMYWYQQKSSQAPKLLFHYYDKDFNNEADTPDNFQSRRPNTSFCFLDIRSPGLGDTAMYLCATSRGARGEAFFGQGTRLTVV.

The V call is TRBV9, the J call TRBJ1-5; a possible D gene is TRBD1 (6 bases). With 3 bases removed from V and 3 bases from J, the gap between germline ends came to 10 bases. CDR3 size: 14 residues. Germline loops: CDR1 SGDLS, CDR2 YYNGEE. The CDR3 DNA follows: TGTGCCAGCAGCGCTGGACAGAACAATCAGCCCCAGCATTTT. Protein: CASSAGQNNQPQHF.

The chain couples TRBV7-6 to TRBJ2-2; TRBD2 matches 7 bases. CDR1 and CDR2 (germline): SGHVS, FNYEAQ. This CDR3 has 16 amino acids. Trimming at V came to 4 bases and at J to 6 bases, leaving 11 bases not matched to a gene. The chain's CDR3 is CASSSGLVVGSGELFF. The CDR3 coding sequence is TGTGCCAGCAGCTCCGGACTAGTAGTGGGATCCGGGGAGCTGTTTTTT.

This rearrangement joins TRBV4-2 to TRBJ2-7; TRBD1 matches 10 bases. The CDR3 totals 16 residues. In germline, CDR1 is LGHNA, CDR2 YNFKEQ. The V segment lost 0 bases and the J segment 3 bases; nucleotides outside the gene matches: 5. The CDR3 region has the DNA TGTGCCAGCAGCCAAGATAGGACAGGGGGAGGCTACGAGCAGTACTTC. Translation: CASSQDRTGGGYEQYF.

This chain connects TRBV28 to TRBJ2-7, with 8 bases fitting TRBD1. The length of the CDR3 is 14 residues. V trimming: 10 bases; J trimming: 1 base; junction bases outside the gene matches: 9. Germline CDR1 and CDR2: MDHEN and SYDVKM. The CDR3 nucleotides are TGTGCCACTAGAGGACAGGGAAGATCCTACGAGCAGTACTTC. Encoded protein: CATRGQGRSYEQYF.

This rearrangement joins TRBV5-1 to TRBJ2-3, with 10 bases fitting TRBD2. After removal of 4 bases from V and 1 base from J, the junction contained 3 bases not matched to a gene. The CDR3 has 15 residues. Germline V gene sequence: CDR1 SGHRS, CDR2 YFSETQ. The CDR3 DNA sequence: TGCGCCAGCAGCCCCACTAGCGGGGGCACAGATACGCAGTATTTT. It yields the protein CASSPTSGGTDTQYF.

This chain links TRBV19 with TRBJ2-7, with D possibly called TRBD1 or TRBD2 (5 bases each). CDR1 is LNHDA, CDR2 SQIVND, per germline (reference sequence). The CDR3 totals 15 residues. V shed 1 base and J shed 3 bases, with 13 bases lying between them. CDR3 loop: CASSIAEAGNYEQYF. CDR3 bases: TGTGCCAGTAGTATAGCGGAGGCAGGGAACTACGAGCAGTACTTC.

This clone was seen once. The J gene is TRBJ2-7, the V gene TRBV10-3; D not certain. CDR1 and CDR2 (germline): ENHRY, SYGVKD. The length of the CDR3 is 13 residues. Between the trimmed V and J ends, which lost 4 bases and 7 bases, there was a span of 14 bases. DNA of the CDR3: TGTGCCATCAGTGGAACACATGGGTGGGAGCAGTACTTC. Protein sequence: CAISGTHGWEQYF.

The J gene is TRBJ2-1, the V gene TRBV11-2; tentative D call: TRBD1 (6 bases). The CDR3 runs 12 residues. Per germline, CDR1 SGHAT and CDR2 FQNNGV. Trimming removed 6 bases from V and 8 bases from J, with 11 bases in between. The CDR3 DNA reads as TGTGCCAGCAGGATACAGGGTTATGAGCAGTTCTTC. Its translation: CASRIQGYEQFF.

The chain is built from TRBV18 and TRBJ2-7, with 9 bases fitting TRBD1. The CDR3 is made up of 12 amino acids. Germline V gene lookup returns CDR1 KGHSH and CDR2 LQKENI. Unmatched junction bases numbered 0, after V lost 3 bases and J lost 6 bases. The CDR3, as DNA: TGTGCCAGCTCACCGGACAGGGGCGAGCAGTACTTC. Translation gives CASSPDRGEQYF.

The chain couples TRBV25-1 to TRBJ1-4; 8 positions match TRBD1. The CDR3 consists of 17 residues. Germline lookup yields CDR1 MGHDK and CDR2 SYGVNS. The junction had 4 bases not matched to a gene; V was cut back by 1 base and J by 0 bases. CDR3 loop: CASSEWGTGTTNEKLFF. In DNA form, the CDR3 reads TGTGCCAGCAGTGAATGGGGGACAGGAACAACTAATGAAAAACTGTTTTTT.

This chain links TRBV27 with TRBJ2-7; maybe TRBD2 (5 bases). The CDR3 runs 13 residues. Germline V CDR1 and CDR2: MNHEY, SMNVEV (reference sequence). V was trimmed by 7 bases and J by 0 bases, leaving 10 bases between them. CDR3 in amino acids: CASKRVPSYEQYF. DNA for the CDR3: TGTGCCAGCAAGAGGGTACCCTCCTACGAGCAGTACTTC.

The V gene is TRBV5-6, the J gene TRBJ2-2; D is unresolved. Germline V gene data show CDR1 as SGHDT and CDR2 as YYEEEE. V lost 1 base and J lost 7, with 14 bases in between. The CDR3 is 15 residues long. CDR3 sequence (DNA): TGTGCCAGCAGCTTGTCCGGGCGTCCGGGCGGGGAGCTGTTTTTT. It encodes CASSLSGRPGGELFF.

The chain employs TRBV7-8 and TRBJ2-3; no firm D call. The germline V gene encodes CDR1 SGHVS and CDR2 FQNEAQ. The length of the CDR3 is 12 residues. V gave up 5 bases and J gave up 2 bases, with 5 bases separating them. The CDR3 protein is CASSAYTDTQYF. DNA for the CDR3: TGTGCCAGCAGCGCCTACACAGATACGCAGTATTTT.

This chain links TRBV6-5 with TRBJ1-1; D call uncertain. The CDR3 extends over 15 amino acids. Germline-derived CDR1 and CDR2 are MNHEY and SVGAGI. Trimming removed 0 bases at V and 0 bases at J, with 8 bases between. The CDR3 DNA is TGTGCCAGCAGTTACTCGGTGGAGTTGAACACTGAAGCTTTCTTT. Translation gives CASSYSVELNTEAFF.

The V and J genes are TRBV29-1 and TRBJ2-7; 11 positions match TRBD1. This CDR3 has 15 residues. Germline-derived CDR1 and CDR2 are SQVTM and ANQGSEA. V shed 2 bases and J 4 bases; nucleotides not matched to a gene: 7. DNA for the CDR3: TGCAGCGTTGAAAGGGGGACAGGGGGATGGTACGAGCAGTACTTC. This sequence encodes CSVERGTGGWYEQYF.

V and J are TRBV28 and TRBJ2-1, with a tentative D call TRBD2 (5 bases). This CDR3 comprises 13 residues. Germline V lookup: CDR1 MDHEN, CDR2 SYDVKM. V was clipped by 8 bases and J by 3 bases, with 11 bases between them. The DNA of the CDR3 is TGTGCCAGCGGGATCGGGGTCTACAATGAGCAGTTCTTC. Translating gives CASGIGVYNEQFF.

This chain uses TRBV30 with TRBJ1-3, with unresolved D. The CDR3 runs 14 residues. The V end lost 0 bases, the J end lost 0 bases, and 6 bases lay between the germline ends. Germline CDR1 reads GTSNPN; CDR2 reads SVGIG (reference sequence). The CDR3 region is CAWSVPSSGNTIYF. In DNA, the CDR3 is TGTGCCTGGAGTGTTCCGTCCTCTGGAAACACCATATATTTT.

The chain couples TRBV18 to TRBJ2-3; tentatively, D is TRBD2 (6 bases). The CDR3 loop spans 15 amino acids. Trimming took 5 bases from V and 10 from J, leaving 22 bases between them. Per the germline V gene, CDR1 is KGHSH and CDR2 is LQKENI. CDR3 coding DNA: TGTGCCAGCTCAATAGGAGGGTCACAGGACCAAGCGCAGTATTTT. This encodes CASSIGGSQDQAQYF.

The chain uses TRBV30 and TRBJ2-5; no firm D call. V lost 2 bases and J lost 5, with 18 bases in between. This CDR3 has 15 residues. CDR1 GTSNPN and CDR2 SVGIG come from the germline V gene (reference sequence). The CDR3 is CAWSPRKLLRETQYF. The CDR3 coding sequence is TGTGCCTGGAGTCCTCGAAAGTTGTTGAGGGAGACCCAGTACTTC.

The genes are TRBV19 and TRBJ2-2, with D perhaps matching TRBD1 (6 bases). The CDR3 runs to 16 residues. From germline, CDR1 is LNHDA and CDR2 SQIVND (reference sequence). Trimming shortened V by 7 bases and J by 5 bases, and 20 bases separated the two germline ends. CDR3 sequence: CASTPPGQPITGELFF. The CDR3 DNA reads as TGTGCCAGTACCCCTCCCGGACAGCCTATTACCGGGGAGCTGTTTTTT.

The rearrangement uses TRBV10-3 and TRBJ2-5; 8 bases align to TRBD1. The CDR3 runs to 15 residues. The germline V gene encodes CDR1 ENHRY and CDR2 SYGVKD. Germline trimming cut 8 bases from V and 4 bases from J; bases unmatched to any gene: 12. The CDR3: CAIGTGGSGRETQYF. CDR3 in DNA: TGTGCCATCGGGACAGGTGGATCAGGGAGAGAGACCCAGTACTTC.

The chain is built from TRBV7-2 and TRBJ2-5; D gene ambiguous. Germline V gives CDR1 SGHTA, CDR2 FQGNSA. The ends were cut back, 5 bases at V and 2 bases at J, with 12 bases in the middle. The CDR3 contains 14 residues. The CDR3 is CASSPYGRQETQYF. CDR3 coding DNA: TGTGCCAGCAGCCCCTACGGCAGACAAGAGACCCAGTACTTC.